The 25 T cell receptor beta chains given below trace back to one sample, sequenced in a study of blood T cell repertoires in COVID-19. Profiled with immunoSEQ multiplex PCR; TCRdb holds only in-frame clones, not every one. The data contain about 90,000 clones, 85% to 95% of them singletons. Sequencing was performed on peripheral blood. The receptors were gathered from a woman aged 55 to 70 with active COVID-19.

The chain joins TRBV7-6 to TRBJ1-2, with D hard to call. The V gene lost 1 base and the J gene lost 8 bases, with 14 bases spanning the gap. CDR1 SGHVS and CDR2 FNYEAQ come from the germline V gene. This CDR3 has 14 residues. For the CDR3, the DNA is TGTGCCAGCAGCTTAGACGAGGGAAGCGGAGGCTACACCTTC. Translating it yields CASSLDEGSGGYTF.

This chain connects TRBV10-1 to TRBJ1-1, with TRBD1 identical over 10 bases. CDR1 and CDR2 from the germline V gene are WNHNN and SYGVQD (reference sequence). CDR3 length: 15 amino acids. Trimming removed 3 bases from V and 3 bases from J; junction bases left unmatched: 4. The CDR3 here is CASSDPGTGDTEAFF. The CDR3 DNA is TGCGCCAGCAGTGACCCTGGGACAGGGGACACTGAAGCTTTCTTT.

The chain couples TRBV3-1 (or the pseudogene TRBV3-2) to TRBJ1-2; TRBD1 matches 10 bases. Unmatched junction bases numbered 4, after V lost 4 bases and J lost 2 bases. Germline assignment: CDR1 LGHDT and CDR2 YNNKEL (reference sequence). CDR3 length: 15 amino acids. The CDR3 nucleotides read TGTGCCAGCAGCCTTGGGACAGGGGAAAACTATGGCTACACCTTC. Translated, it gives CASSLGTGENYGYTF.

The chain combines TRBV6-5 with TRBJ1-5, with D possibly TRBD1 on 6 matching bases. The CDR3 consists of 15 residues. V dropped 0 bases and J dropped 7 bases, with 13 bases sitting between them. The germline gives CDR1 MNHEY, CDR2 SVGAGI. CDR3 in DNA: TGTGCCAGCAGTTACTCGCACAGGGAAGGGCAGCCCCAGCATTTT. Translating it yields CASSYSHREGQPQHF.

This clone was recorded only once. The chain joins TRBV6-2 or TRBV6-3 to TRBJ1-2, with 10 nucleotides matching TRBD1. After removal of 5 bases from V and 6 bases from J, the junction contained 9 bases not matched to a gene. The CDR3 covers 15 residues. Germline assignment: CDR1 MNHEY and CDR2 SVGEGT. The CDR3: CASSRTGTGVDGYTF. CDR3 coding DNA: TGTGCCAGCAGTCGCACCGGGACAGGGGTGGATGGCTACACCTTC.

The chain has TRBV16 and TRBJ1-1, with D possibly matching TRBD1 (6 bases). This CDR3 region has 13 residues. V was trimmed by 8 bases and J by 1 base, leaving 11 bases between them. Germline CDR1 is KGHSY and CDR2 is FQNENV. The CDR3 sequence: CASGQQGNTEAFF. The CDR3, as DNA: TGTGCCAGCGGTCAACAGGGGAACACTGAAGCTTTCTTT.

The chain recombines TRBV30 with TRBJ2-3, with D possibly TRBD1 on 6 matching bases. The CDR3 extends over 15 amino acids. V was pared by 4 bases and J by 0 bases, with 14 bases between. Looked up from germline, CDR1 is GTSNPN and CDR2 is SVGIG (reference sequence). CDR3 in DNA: TGTGCCTGGACAAGGGTGGGGGCAAGCACAGATACGCAGTATTTT. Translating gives CAWTRVGASTDTQYF.

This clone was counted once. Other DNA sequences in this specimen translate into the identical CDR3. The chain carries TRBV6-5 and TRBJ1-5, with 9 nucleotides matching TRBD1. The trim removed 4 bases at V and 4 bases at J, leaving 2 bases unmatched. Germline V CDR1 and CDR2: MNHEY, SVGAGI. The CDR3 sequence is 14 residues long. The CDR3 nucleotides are TGTGCCAGCAGTTGGGGACAGGGTAATCAGCCCCAGCATTTT. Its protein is CASSWGQGNQPQHF.

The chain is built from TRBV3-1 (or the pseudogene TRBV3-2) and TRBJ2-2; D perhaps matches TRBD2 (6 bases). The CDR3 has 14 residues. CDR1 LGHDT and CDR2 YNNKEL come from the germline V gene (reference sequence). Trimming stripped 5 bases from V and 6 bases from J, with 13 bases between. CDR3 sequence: CASSSLAGSGELFF. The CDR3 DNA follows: TGTGCCAGCAGCTCTCTGGCGGGATCCGGGGAGCTGTTTTTT.

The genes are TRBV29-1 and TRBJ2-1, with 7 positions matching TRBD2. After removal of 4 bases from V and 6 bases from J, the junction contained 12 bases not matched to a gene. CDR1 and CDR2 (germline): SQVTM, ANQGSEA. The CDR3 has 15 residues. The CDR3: CSVAASGIVGNEQFF. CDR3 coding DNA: TGCAGCGTTGCGGCTAGCGGAATAGTCGGCAATGAGCAGTTCTTC.

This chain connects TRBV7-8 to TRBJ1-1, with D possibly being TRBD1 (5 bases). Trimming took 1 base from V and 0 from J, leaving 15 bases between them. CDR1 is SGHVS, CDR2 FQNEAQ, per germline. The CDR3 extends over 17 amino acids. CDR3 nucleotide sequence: TGTGCCAGCAGCTTAGAGAGATTCAGGGCCATGAACACTGAAGCTTTCTTT. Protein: CASSLERFRAMNTEAFF.

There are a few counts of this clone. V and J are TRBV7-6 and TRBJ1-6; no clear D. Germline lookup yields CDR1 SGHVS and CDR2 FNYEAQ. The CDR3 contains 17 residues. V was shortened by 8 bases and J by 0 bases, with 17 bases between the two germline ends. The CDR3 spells CASSQTGAGSYNSPLHF. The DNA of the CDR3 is TGTGCCAGCTCCCAAACCGGAGCGGGCTCCTATAATTCACCCCTCCACTTT.

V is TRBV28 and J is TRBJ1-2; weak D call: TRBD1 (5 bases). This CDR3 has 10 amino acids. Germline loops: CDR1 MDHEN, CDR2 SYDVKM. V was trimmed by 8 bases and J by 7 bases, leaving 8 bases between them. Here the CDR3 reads CASGGSGYTF. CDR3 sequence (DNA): TGTGCCAGCGGGGGGAGTGGCTACACCTTC.

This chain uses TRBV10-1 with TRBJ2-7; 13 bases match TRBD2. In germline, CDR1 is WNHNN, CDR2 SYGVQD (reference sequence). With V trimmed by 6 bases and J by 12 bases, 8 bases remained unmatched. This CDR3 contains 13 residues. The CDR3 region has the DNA TGCGCCAGCAGCGATACTAGCGGGAGGGCCCTGTACTTC. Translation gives CASSDTSGRALYF.

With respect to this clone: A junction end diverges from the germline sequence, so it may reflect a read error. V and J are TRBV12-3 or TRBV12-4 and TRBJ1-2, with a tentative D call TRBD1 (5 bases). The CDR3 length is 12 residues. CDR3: CASSLRPQGSAF. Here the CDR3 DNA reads TGTGCCAGCAGTCTAAGACCTCAGGGAAGCGCCTTC.

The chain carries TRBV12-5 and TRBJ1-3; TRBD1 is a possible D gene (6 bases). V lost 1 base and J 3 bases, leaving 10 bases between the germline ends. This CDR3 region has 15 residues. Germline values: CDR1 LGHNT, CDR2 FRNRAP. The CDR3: CASGLDRVYGNTIYF. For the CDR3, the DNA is TGTGCTAGTGGTTTGGACAGGGTCTATGGAAACACCATATATTTT.

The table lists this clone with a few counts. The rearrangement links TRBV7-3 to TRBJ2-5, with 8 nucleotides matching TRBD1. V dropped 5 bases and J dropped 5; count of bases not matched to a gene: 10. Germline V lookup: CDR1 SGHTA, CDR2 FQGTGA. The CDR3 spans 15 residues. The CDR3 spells CASSPQTGAGETQYF. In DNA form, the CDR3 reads TGTGCCAGCAGCCCTCAGACAGGGGCCGGGGAGACCCAGTACTTC.

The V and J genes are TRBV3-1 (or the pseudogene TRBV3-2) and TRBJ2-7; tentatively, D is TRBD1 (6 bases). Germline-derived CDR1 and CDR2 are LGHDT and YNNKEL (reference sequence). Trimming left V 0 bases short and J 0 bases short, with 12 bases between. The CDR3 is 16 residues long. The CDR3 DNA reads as TGTGCCAGCAGCCAAGATCTGGGACACTACTCCTACGAGCAGTACTTC. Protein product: CASSQDLGHYSYEQYF.

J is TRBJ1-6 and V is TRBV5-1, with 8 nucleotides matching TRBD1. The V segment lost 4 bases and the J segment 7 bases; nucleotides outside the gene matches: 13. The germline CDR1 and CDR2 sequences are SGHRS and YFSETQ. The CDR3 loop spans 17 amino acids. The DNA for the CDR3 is TGCGCCAGCAGCCCTGGGCGGCAGGGGGCTGACAATTCACCCCTCCACTTT. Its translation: CASSPGRQGADNSPLHF.

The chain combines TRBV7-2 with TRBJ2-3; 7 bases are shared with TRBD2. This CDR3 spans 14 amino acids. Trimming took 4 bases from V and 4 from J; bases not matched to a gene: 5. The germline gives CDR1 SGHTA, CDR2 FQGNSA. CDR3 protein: CASSWTSTADTQYF. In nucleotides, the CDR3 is TGTGCCAGCAGCTGGACTAGTACGGCAGATACGCAGTATTTT.

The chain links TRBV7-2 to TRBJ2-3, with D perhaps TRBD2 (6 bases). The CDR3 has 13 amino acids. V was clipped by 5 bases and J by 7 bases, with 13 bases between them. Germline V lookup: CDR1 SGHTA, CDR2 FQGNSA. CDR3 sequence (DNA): TGTGCCAGCAGCACGGGACTGCCTAATACGCAGTATTTT. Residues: CASSTGLPNTQYF.

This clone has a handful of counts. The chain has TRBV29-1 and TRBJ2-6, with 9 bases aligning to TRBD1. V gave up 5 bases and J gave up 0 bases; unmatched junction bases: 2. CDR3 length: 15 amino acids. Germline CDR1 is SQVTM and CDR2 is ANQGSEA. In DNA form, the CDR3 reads TGCAGCGTTTCGACAGGGGGCTCTGGGGCCAACGTCCTGACTTTC. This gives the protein CSVSTGGSGANVLTF.

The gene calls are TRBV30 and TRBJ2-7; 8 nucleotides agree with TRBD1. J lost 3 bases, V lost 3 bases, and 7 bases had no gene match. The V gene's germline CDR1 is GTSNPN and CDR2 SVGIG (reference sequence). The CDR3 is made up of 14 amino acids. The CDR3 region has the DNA TGTGCCTGGAGCGTAGCAGGGGGCTACTACGAGCAGTACTTC. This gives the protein CAWSVAGGYYEQYF.

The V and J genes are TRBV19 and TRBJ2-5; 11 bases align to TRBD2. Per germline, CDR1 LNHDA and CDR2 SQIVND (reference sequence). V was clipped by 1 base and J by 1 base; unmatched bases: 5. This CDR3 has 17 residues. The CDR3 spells CASSIGLAGITQETQYF. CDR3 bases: TGTGCCAGTAGTATAGGACTAGCGGGGATCACCCAAGAGACCCAGTACTTC.

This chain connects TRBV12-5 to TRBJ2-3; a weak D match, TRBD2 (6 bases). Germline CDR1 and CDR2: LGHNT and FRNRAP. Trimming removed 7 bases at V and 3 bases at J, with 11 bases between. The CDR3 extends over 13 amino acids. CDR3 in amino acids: CASALGGTDTQYF. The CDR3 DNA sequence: TGTGCTAGTGCGCTGGGGGGTACAGATACGCAGTATTTT. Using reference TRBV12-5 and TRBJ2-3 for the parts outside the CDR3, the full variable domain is DARVTQTPRHKVTEMGQEVTMRCQPILGHNTVFWYRQTMMQGLELLAYFRNRAPLDDSGMPKDRFSAEMPDATLATLKIQPSEPRDSAVYFCASALGGTDTQYFGPGTRLTVL.